The 8 T cell receptor beta chains below come from one sample, sequenced in a study of cytomegalovirus exposure and HLA in healthy donors. Vbeta (60) and Jbeta (13) primers were used in the PCR. Assay used: immunoSEQ multiplex PCR; TCRdb lists only in-frame clones, some missing. The sample table sets out approximately 110,000 clones. Sequenced: PBMCs. These receptors originate from a young man in good health and CMV-seronegative.

As regards this clone: This sample includes further DNA sequences coding for the same CDR3. V and J are TRBV5-1 and TRBJ2-5, with 12 bases identical to TRBD2. The CDR3 runs 13 residues. Germline V gene sequence: CDR1 SGHRS, CDR2 YFSETQ. V dropped 4 bases and J dropped 5; count of bases not matched to a gene: 0. Here the CDR3 reads CASSGTSGETQYF. The CDR3 bases are TGCGCCAGCAGCGGGACTAGCGGGGAGACCCAGTACTTC.

The chain couples TRBV28 to TRBJ2-7; D perhaps matches TRBD2 (5 bases). CDR1 MDHEN and CDR2 SYDVKM come from the germline V gene. V was trimmed by 7 bases and J by 5 bases, leaving 15 bases between them. The CDR3 sequence is 13 residues long. The CDR3 region is CASTHPEGHEQYF. The DNA for the CDR3 is TGTGCCAGCACCCATCCCGAGGGCCACGAGCAGTACTTC.

The V and J genes are TRBV5-4 and TRBJ2-1; D perhaps matches TRBD1 (6 bases). From germline, CDR1 is SGHNT and CDR2 YYREEE (reference sequence). V lost 5 bases to trimming and J lost 8 bases, with 11 bases between them. The CDR3 covers 12 residues. The CDR3 region has the DNA TGTGCCAGCAGTCCAGGGGTCGATGAGCAGTTCTTC. Protein product: CASSPGVDEQFF.

The V gene is TRBV2, the J gene TRBJ1-6; perhaps TRBD1 as D (6 bases). Germline CDR1 is SNHLY and CDR2 is FYNNEI. Trimming left V 0 bases short and J 7 bases short, with 10 bases between. This CDR3 contains 15 residues. The CDR3 nucleotides are TGTGCCAGCAGTGAAGCGCTTAGGGGGAATTCACCCCTCCACTTT. This codes for CASSEALRGNSPLHF.

The V gene is TRBV5-1, the J gene TRBJ2-7, with D possibly matching TRBD2 (6 bases). CDR3 length: 19 amino acids. The V gene lost 0 bases and the J gene lost 3 bases, with 25 bases spanning the gap. Germline CDR1 and CDR2: SGHRS and YFSETQ. The CDR3 is CASSLVVTPTGTLHYEQYF. CDR3 in DNA: TGCGCCAGCAGCTTGGTAGTAACTCCGACCGGGACTTTACACTACGAGCAGTACTTC.

The chain recombines TRBV18 with TRBJ1-5, with 8 positions matching TRBD1. This CDR3 has 15 amino acids. Trimming took 4 bases from V and 1 from J; bases not matched to a gene: 3. CDR1 is KGHSH and CDR2 is LQKENI in the germline V gene. Here the CDR3 DNA reads TGTGCCAGCTCACTTGCAGGGGGCAGCAATCAGCCCCAGCATTTT. Protein sequence: CASSLAGGSNQPQHF.

The rearrangement joins TRBV7-2 to TRBJ2-3, with TRBD1 as a possible D gene (5 bases). Trimming took off 5 bases at V and 9 bases at J, with 15 bases between the two ends. The V gene's germline CDR1 is SGHTA and CDR2 FQGNSA. The CDR3 spans 13 residues. In DNA, the CDR3 is TGTGCCAGCAGCCAACGACAGTCTACCACGCAGTATTTT. It specifies CASSQRQSTTQYF.

The rearrangement links TRBV5-1 to TRBJ2-7, with D possibly matching TRBD2 (5 bases). The ends were cut back, 4 bases at V and 6 bases at J, with 20 bases in the middle. CDR1 SGHRS and CDR2 YFSETQ come from the germline V gene. The CDR3 contains 15 residues. The CDR3, as DNA: TGCGCCAGCAGCCTAGAAGGGAGTCATGGCGGCGAGCAGTACTTC. Protein: CASSLEGSHGGEQYF.